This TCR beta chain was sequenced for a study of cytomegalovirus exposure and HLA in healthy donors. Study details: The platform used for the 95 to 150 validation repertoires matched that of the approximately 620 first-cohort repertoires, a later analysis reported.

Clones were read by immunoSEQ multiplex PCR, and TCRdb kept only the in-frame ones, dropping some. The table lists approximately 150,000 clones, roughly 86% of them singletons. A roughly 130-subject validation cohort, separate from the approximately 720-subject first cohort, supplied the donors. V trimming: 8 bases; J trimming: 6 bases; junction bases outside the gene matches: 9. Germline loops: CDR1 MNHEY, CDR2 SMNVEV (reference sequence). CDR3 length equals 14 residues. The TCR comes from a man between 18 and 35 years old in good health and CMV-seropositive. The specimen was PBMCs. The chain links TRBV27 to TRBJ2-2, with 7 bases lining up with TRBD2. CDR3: CASGHGRTAGELFF. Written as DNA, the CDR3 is TGTGCCAGCGGTCACGGGAGGACCGCCGGGGAGCTGTTTTTT.